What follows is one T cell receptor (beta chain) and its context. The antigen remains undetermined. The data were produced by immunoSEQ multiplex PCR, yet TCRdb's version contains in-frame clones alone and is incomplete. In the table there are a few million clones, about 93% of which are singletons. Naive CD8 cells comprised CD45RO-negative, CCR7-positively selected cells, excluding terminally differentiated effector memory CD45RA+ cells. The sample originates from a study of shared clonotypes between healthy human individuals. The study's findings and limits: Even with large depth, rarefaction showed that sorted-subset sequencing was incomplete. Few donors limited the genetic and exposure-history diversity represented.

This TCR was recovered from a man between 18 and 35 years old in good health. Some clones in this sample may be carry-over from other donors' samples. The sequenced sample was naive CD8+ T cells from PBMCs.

The CDR3 DNA is TGCGCCAGCAGCTTGGGCGGGAGTGGGGGCACAGATACGCAGTATTTT. Translation: CASSLGGSGGTDTQYF. This sequence joins TRBV5-1 and TRBJ2-3; 7 positions match TRBD2. V trimming: 0 bases; J trimming: 1 base; junction bases outside the gene matches: 5. Germline CDR1 and CDR2: SGHRS and YFSETQ. The CDR3 is 16 residues long.